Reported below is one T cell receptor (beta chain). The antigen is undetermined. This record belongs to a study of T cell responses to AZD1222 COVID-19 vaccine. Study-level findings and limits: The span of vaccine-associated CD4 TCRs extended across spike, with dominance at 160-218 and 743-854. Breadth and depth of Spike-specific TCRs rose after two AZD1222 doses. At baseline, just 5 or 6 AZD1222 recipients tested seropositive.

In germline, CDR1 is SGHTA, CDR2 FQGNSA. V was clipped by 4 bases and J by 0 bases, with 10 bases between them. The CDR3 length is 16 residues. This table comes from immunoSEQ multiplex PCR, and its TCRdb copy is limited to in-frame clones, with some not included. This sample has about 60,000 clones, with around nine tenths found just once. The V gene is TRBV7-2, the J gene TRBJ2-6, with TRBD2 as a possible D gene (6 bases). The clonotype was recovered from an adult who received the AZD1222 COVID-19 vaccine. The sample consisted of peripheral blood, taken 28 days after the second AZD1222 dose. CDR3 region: CASSSAGLSGANVLTF. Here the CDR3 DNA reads TGTGCCAGCAGCTCTGCGGGGCTCTCTGGGGCCAACGTCCTGACTTTC.